The T cell receptor (beta chain) under discussion was sequenced for a study of blood T cell repertoires in COVID-19. About the research overall: Spain, Italy and the United States supplied samples that represented acute and convalescent COVID-19. T cells, B-cell-depleted T cells, or PBMCs supplied cDNA or gDNA.

Data came from immunoSEQ multiplex PCR; TCRdb stores just in-frame clones and leaves some out. The table has about 62,000 clones, 86% seen once. The sequenced sample consisted of peripheral blood. The TCR comes from a woman of 80 years or more with acute or convalescent COVID-19.

The CDR3 here is CASSPKKSGIQYF. The DNA for the CDR3 is TGCGCCAGCAGCCCGAAAAAGAGTGGCATTCAGTACTTC. V usage is TRBV4-1 and J usage is TRBJ2-4; D is uncertain. V was pared by 4 bases and J by 9 bases, with 13 bases between. From germline, CDR1 is MGHRA and CDR2 YSYEKL. The CDR3 spans 13 residues.